This T cell receptor beta chain was captured by sequencing in a study of blood T cell repertoires in COVID-19. Turning to the study itself: PBMCs, B-cell-depleted T cells, or T cells provided the cDNA or gDNA that made up the material.

Looked up from germline, CDR1 is MGHRA and CDR2 is YSYEKL. V shed 3 bases and J 2 bases; nucleotides not matched to a gene: 0. CDR3 length: 13 amino acids. The method was immunoSEQ multiplex PCR; TCRdb's version includes in-frame clones alone and lacks a portion of them. The sample shows approximately 170,000 clones, less than 85% of them seen only once. This sequence originates from a woman older than 75 with active or convalescent COVID-19. The sample comprised peripheral blood. The V and J genes are TRBV4-1 and TRBJ1-2, with 7 bases that match TRBD1. CDR3 in DNA: TGCGCCAGCAGCCAGGACAGGAACTATGGCTACACCTTC. It yields the protein CASSQDRNYGYTF.